This TCR beta chain was sequenced in a study of cytomegalovirus exposure and HLA in healthy donors. Both 60 Vbeta primers and 13 Jbeta primers went into the PCR. The repertoire was sequenced with immunoSEQ multiplex PCR; TCRdb's copy has only in-frame clones and lacks some. The sample gives around 100,000 clones, approximately 73% of which show up once; 10% is in the top ten. Study-wide results and caveats: When a later analysis compared HLA-associated TCR beta chains with equally common others, the HLA-associated chains turned out to be more clonally expanded and to have lower generation probabilities.

A note on this clone: Antigen specificity is unknown.

The sample was PBMCs. The clonotype comes from a woman aged 18-29 years in good health and CMV-seropositive.

The CDR3 coding sequence is TGTGCCAGCAGTTACCAGCCTAGCGGAAACACCGGGGAGCTGTTTTTT. Residues: CASSYQPSGNTGELFF. This sequence joins TRBV6-5 and TRBJ2-2; 7 bases fit TRBD2. The CDR3 has 16 residues. Losses at the gene ends were 2 bases for V and 2 bases for J; bases not matched to a gene: 5. Looked up from germline, CDR1 is MNHEY and CDR2 is SVGAGI.